This paragraph covers one TCR beta chain sequence. Trimming removed 4 bases at V and 5 bases at J, with 9 bases between. CDR1 and CDR2 from the germline V gene are ENHRY and SYGVKD. This CDR3 comprises 13 residues. The data are from a study of blood T cell repertoires in COVID-19. About the study: Specimens from acute and convalescent COVID-19 originated in the United States, Italy and Spain.

The protocol was immunoSEQ multiplex PCR, while the TCRdb copy is restricted to in-frame clones and leaves out a portion. The sample holds about 220,000 clones; around 80% are singletons and the top ten take about 7%. This TCR came from a woman in her 70s with acute or convalescent COVID-19. The specimen sequenced was peripheral blood. The chain uses TRBV10-3 and TRBJ1-5; TRBD1 is a possible D gene (6 bases). The CDR3: CAISGQADQPQHF. The CDR3, as DNA: TGTGCCATCAGTGGACAGGCGGATCAGCCCCAGCATTTT.